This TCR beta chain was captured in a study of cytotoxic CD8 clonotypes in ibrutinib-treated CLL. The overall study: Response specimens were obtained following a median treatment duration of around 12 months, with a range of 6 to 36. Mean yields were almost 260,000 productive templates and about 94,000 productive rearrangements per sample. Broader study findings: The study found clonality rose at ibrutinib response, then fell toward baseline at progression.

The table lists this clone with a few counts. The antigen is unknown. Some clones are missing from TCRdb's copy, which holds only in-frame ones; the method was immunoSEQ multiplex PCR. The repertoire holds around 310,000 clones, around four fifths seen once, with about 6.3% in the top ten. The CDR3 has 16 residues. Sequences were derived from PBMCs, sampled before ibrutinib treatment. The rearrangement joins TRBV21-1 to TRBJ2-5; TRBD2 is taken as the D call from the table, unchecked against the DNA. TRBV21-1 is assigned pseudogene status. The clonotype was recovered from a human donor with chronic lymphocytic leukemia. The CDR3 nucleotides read TGTGCCAGCAGCGGGAGGGCCGTGGGGGACCAAGAGACCCAGTACTTC. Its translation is CASSGRAVGDQETQYF.